This T cell receptor (beta chain) was found in a study of cytomegalovirus exposure and HLA in healthy donors. Researchers ran the PCR with 60 Vbeta and 13 Jbeta primers. Profiling relied on immunoSEQ multiplex PCR, and the TCRdb table lists in-frame clones only, not all of them. The data hold roughly 150,000 clones, with over 75% observed a single time. The germline gives CDR1 MGHRA, CDR2 YSYEKL. This CDR3 is built from 17 residues. Trimming left V 1 base short and J 3 bases short, with 16 bases between. Sample: PBMCs. This sequence joins TRBV4-1 and TRBJ2-1; no clear D gene. This receptor was obtained from a man aged 30 to 45 in good health and CMV-seropositive. The CDR3 loop reads CASSQANPQVFYNEQFF. CDR3 nucleotide sequence: TGCGCCAGCAGCCAAGCCAATCCTCAGGTTTTCTACAATGAGCAGTTCTTC.